The 5 T cell receptor beta chains below all came from one sample that was sequenced in a study of shared clonotypes between healthy human individuals. Some clones are missing from TCRdb's copy, which holds only in-frame ones; the method was immunoSEQ multiplex PCR. Of about 960,000 clones listed, approximately 80% are singletons. Material: memory CD4+ T cells sorted from blood. Subset described: CD45RA-negative fraction. Every receptor here comes from a man aged 18 to 30 in good health.

This rearrangement joins TRBV15 to TRBJ2-7; no definite D call. The CDR3 covers 15 residues. V shed 0 bases and J shed 6 bases, with 15 bases lying between them. Germline-derived CDR1 and CDR2 are LNHNV and YYDKDF (reference sequence). The CDR3 DNA is TGTGCCACCAGCAGAGATCAAGGGCTGCGTCGCGAGCAGTACTTC. Its translation is CATSRDQGLRREQYF.

This chain joins TRBV7-8 and TRBJ1-3, with D tentatively TRBD1 (5 bases). The CDR3 is made up of 19 amino acids. The germline V gene has CDR1 SGHVS and CDR2 FQNEAQ. Trimming took off 1 base at V and 0 bases at J, with 19 bases between the two ends. The DNA of the CDR3 is TGTGCCAGCAGCTTAGAGGTAATCGGGACTTTCAGCTCTGGAAACACCATATATTTT. Amino acid sequence: CASSLEVIGTFSSGNTIYF.

The chain employs TRBV10-3 and TRBJ1-3; D unclear. V was cut by 9 bases and J by 0 bases, with 15 bases left in between. Germline V gives CDR1 ENHRY, CDR2 SYGVKD. This CDR3 region has 15 residues. The CDR3 is CAISDGNSSGNTIYF. CDR3 nucleotides: TGTGCCATATCGGACGGGAACTCCTCTGGAAACACCATATATTTT.

Comments on this clone: The sample has other DNA sequences that encode this CDR3 too. This chain links TRBV5-1 with TRBJ1-1, with 8 positions matching TRBD1. Germline values: CDR1 SGHRS, CDR2 YFSETQ. The CDR3 is 14 residues long. The J segment lost 2 bases and the V segment lost 2 bases, leaving 2 bases of the junction unmatched. The CDR3 nucleotides read TGCGCCAGCAGCTTCGACAGGGGAAACACTGAAGCTTTCTTT. Protein: CASSFDRGNTEAFF.

This clone turned up a few times. Other DNA sequences within the sample encode an identical CDR3. V usage is TRBV19 and J usage is TRBJ2-5; 7 positions match TRBD2. The CDR3 consists of 13 residues. Per germline, CDR1 LNHDA and CDR2 SQIVND (reference sequence). The junction had 0 bases not matched to a gene; V was cut back by 1 base and J by 4 bases. CDR3 nucleotides: TGTGCCAGTAGTATAGGACTAGCAGAGACCCAGTACTTC. It encodes CASSIGLAETQYF.